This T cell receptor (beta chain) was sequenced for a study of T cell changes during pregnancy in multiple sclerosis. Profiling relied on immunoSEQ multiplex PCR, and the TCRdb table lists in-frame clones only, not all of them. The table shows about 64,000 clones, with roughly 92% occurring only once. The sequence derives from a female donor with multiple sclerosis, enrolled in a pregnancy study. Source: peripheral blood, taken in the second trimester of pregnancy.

This CDR3 reads CASSFRENTGELFF. The DNA for the CDR3 is TGTGCCAGCAGCTTTCGAGAGAACACCGGGGAGCTGTTTTTT. The chain joins TRBV7-7 to TRBJ2-2; unclear D gene. Looked up from germline, CDR1 is SSHAT and CDR2 is FNYEAQ (reference sequence). V lost 3 bases, J lost 1 base, and 6 bases lay in between. The CDR3 covers 14 residues.